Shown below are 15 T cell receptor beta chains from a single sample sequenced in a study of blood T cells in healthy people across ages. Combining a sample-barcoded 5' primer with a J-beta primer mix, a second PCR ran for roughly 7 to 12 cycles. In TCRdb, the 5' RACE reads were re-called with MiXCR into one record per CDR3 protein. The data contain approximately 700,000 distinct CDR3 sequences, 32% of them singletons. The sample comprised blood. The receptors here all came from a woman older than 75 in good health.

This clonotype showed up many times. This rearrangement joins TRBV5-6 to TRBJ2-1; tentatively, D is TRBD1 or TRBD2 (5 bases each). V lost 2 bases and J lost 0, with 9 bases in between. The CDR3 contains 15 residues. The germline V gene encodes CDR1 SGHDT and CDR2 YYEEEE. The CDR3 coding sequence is TGTGCCAGCAGCTTCCGGGGCCCCTCCTACAATGAGCAGTTCTTC. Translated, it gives CASSFRGPSYNEQFF.

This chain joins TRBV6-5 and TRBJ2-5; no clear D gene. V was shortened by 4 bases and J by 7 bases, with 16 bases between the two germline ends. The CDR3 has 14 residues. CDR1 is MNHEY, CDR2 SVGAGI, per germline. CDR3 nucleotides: TGTGCCAGCAGTTTCGGGTCCTCTTCAAGGACCCAGTACTTC. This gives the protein CASSFGSSSRTQYF.

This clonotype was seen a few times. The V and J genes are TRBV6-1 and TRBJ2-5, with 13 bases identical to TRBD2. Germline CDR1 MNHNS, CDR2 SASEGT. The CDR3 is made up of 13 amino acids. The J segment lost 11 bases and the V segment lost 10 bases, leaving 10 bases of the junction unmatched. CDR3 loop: CAIAGLAGLVQYF. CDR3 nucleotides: TGTGCCATTGCGGGACTAGCGGGGTTGGTGCAGTACTTC.

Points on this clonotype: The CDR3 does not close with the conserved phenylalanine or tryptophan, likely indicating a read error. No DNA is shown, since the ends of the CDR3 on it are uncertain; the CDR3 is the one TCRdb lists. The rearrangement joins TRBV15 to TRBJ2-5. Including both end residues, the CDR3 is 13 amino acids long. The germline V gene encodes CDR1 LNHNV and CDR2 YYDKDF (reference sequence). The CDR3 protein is CATSRARAETPYL.

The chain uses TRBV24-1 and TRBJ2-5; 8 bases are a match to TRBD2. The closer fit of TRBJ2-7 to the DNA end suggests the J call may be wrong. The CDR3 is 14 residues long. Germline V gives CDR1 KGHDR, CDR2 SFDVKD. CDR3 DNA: TGTGCCACCAGTGATCCTGGACTAGCCCACGAGCAGTACTTC. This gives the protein CATSDPGLAHEQYF.

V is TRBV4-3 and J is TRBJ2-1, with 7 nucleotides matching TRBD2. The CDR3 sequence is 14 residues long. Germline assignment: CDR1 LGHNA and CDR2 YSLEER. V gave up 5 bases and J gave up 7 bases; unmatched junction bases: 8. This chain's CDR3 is CASSEEGGGNEQFF. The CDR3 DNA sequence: TGCGCCAGCAGCGAGGAAGGCGGGGGAAATGAGCAGTTCTTC.

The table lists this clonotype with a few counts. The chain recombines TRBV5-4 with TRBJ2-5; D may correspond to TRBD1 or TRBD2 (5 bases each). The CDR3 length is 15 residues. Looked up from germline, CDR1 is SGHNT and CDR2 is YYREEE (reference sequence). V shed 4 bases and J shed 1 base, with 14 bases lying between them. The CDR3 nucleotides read TGTGCCAGCAGCCCCTATAGTGGGACCCAAGAGACCCAGTACTTC. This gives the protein CASSPYSGTQETQYF.

CDR3 protein: CSVSKGTDTQYF. Written as DNA, the CDR3 is TGCAGCGTTAGCAAAGGGACAGATACGCAGTATTTT. The chain recombines TRBV29-1 with TRBJ2-3; D gene uncertain. V dropped 5 bases and J dropped 3 bases, with 9 bases sitting between them. This CDR3 contains 12 residues. Germline lookup yields CDR1 SQVTM and CDR2 ANQGSEA.

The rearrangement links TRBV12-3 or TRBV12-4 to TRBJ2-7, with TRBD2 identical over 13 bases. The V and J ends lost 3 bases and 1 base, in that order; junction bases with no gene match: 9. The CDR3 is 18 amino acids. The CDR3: CASSFRLAGGRQSYEQYF. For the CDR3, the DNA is TGTGCCAGCAGTTTCCGACTAGCGGGGGGACGTCAATCCTACGAGCAGTACTTC.

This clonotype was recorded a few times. The CDR3 is CSVVAPAVPGYTF. DNA of the CDR3: TGCAGCGTTGTCGCGCCCGCAGTCCCTGGCTACACCTTC. The V and J genes are TRBV29-1 and TRBJ1-2; D is ambiguous. Trimming took off 4 bases at V and 7 bases at J, with 16 bases between the two ends. Per the germline V gene, CDR1 is SQVTM and CDR2 is ANQGSEA. The CDR3 extends over 13 amino acids.

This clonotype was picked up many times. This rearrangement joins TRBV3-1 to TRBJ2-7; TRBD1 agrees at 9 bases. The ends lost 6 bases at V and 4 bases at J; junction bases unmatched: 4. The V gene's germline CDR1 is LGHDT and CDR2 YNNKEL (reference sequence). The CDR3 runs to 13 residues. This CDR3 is CASSTGGGYEQYF. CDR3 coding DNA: TGTGCCAGCAGTACAGGGGGCGGATACGAGCAGTACTTC.

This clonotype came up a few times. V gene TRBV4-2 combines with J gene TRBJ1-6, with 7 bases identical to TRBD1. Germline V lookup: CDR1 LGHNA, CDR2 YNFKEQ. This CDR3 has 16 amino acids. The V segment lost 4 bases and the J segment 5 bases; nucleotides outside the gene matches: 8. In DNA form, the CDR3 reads TGTGCCAGCAGCCCCTCCTGGCAGGGGGATAATTCACCCCTCCACTTT. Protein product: CASSPSWQGDNSPLHF.

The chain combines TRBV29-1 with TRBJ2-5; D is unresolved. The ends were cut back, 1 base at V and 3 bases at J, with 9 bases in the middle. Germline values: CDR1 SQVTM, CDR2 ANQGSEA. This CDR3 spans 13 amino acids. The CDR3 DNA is TGCAGCGTTGAAGTCGGCCCAAAAGAGACCCAGTACTTC. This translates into CSVEVGPKETQYF.

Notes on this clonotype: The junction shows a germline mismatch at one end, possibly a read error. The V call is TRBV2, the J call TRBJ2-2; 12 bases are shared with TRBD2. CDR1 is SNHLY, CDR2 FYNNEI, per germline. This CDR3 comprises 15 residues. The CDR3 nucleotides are TGTGCCTGCAGGTCAACTAGCGGGGGGACCGGGGAGCTGTTTTTT. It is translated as CACRSTSGGTGELFF.

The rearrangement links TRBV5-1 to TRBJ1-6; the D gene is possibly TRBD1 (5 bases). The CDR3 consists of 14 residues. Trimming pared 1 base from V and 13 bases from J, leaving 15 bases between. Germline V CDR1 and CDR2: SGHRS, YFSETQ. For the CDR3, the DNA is TGCGCCAGCAGCTTGAGTACGAGGGACTCTCCCCTCCACTTT. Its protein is CASSLSTRDSPLHF.